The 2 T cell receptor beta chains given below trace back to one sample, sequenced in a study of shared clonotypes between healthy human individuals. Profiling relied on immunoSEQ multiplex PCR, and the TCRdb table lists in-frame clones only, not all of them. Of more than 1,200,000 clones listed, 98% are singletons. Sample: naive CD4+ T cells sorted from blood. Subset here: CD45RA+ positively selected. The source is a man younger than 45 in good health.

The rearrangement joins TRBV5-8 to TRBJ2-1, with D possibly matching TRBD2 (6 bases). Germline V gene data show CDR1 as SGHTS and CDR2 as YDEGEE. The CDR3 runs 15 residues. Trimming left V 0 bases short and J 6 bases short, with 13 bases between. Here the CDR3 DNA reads TGTGCCAGCAGCTTGGGTCAGGGAGGAATCAATGAGCAGTTCTTC. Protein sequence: CASSLGQGGINEQFF.

This chain's CDR3 is CASSRATGEGTDTQYF. CDR3 nucleotides: TGTGCCAGCTCCCGAGCTACAGGGGAGGGCACAGATACGCAGTATTTT. This rearrangement joins TRBV18 to TRBJ2-3, with a weak D call TRBD1 (7 bases). In germline, CDR1 is KGHSH, CDR2 LQKENI. V lost 6 bases, J lost 1 base, and 17 bases lay in between. The CDR3 has 16 amino acids.